This is a list of T cell receptor beta chains from one sample in a study of shared clonotypes between healthy human individuals. The repertoire was sequenced with immunoSEQ multiplex PCR; TCRdb's copy has only in-frame clones and lacks some. The repertoire has roughly 2,300,000 clones, 80% to 95% of them found once; the top ten carry roughly 0.34%. The sequencing sample was made of naive CD4+ T cells from PBMCs. These receptors originate from a man younger than 35 in good health. Some clones in this sample may be carry-over from other donors' samples. Both conserved end residues are part of each CDR3. D genes are given only for firm matches. Some rows mark clone size as missing; the rest say once, few, many or name a class of expanded clone.

CDR3nt,CDR3aa,abundance,v_gene,j_gene,d_gene
TGTGCCAGCAGTGAAGCAGGGGTAGCGGGACCCTACGAGCAGTACTTC,CASSEAGVAGPYEQYF,.,TRBV6-1,TRBJ2-7,TRBD2
TGTGCCAGCAGCTTATACGTTACGCAGTATTTT,CASSLYVTQYF,.,TRBV11-2,TRBJ2-3,.
TGTGCCTGGAGTGTAGGGACAGGGGTCGAGCAGTACTTC,CAWSVGTGVEQYF,once,TRBV30,TRBJ2-7,TRBD1
TGTGCCAGCAGCCCCCCGGGTCCGTATGGCTACACCTTC,CASSPPGPYGYTF,.,TRBV28,TRBJ1-2,.
TGTGCCAGTAGAATGGGACAGGGGTGGACTGAAGCTTTCTTT,CASRMGQGWTEAFF,few,TRBV19,TRBJ1-1,TRBD1
TGTGCCAGCAGCCCCGTCCCGGGACAACTCACAGATACGCAGTATTTT,CASSPVPGQLTDTQYF,.,TRBV7-8,TRBJ2-3,.
TGTGCCAGCAGCCTGACAGGGCCCACTGAAGCTTTCTTT,CASSLTGPTEAFF,.,TRBV7-2,TRBJ1-1,TRBD1
TGTGCCAGCAGCTTAGGCCGGGGGCGGACGCTGGGTGGCTACACCTTC,CASSLGRGRTLGGYTF,.,TRBV7-2,TRBJ1-2,.
TGTGCCAGCAGCCCAGGCCAGGTCAGAACAGATACGCAGTATTTT,CASSPGQVRTDTQYF,.,TRBV7-3,TRBJ2-3,.
TGCGCCAGCAGCTTGCCAGGGACGGAGACCCAGTACTTC,CASSLPGTETQYF,.,TRBV5-1,TRBJ2-5,.
TGTGCCAGCAGCTCTAAGACAGGAGAGACCCAGTACTTC,CASSSKTGETQYF,.,TRBV7-3,TRBJ2-5,.
TGTGCCAGTAGTCCCGGGACAGGGGCCTCTAGGCCCCAGCATTTT,CASSPGTGASRPQHF,.,TRBV19,TRBJ1-5,TRBD1
TGTGCCAGCAGACCTGCCCGACTAGCTGTTGGAGAGACCCAGTACTTC,CASRPARLAVGETQYF,.,TRBV28,TRBJ2-5,TRBD2